What follows describes a single T cell receptor (beta chain). Its specificity is not known. The sorting of PBMCs gave CD4+ and CD8+ T cells. After isolation, RNA underwent reverse transcription to generate cDNA as the sequencing template. The method was immunoSEQ multiplex PCR; TCRdb's version includes in-frame clones alone and lacks a portion of them. This sample has about 200,000 clones, with about 60% found just once. The source of the sample is a study of CD8+ T cells in alopecia areata. Background on the study: Twice a day, 5 to 10 mg of oral tofacitinib was administered to treated patients. Treatment with tofacitinib (6 to 18 months) was followed by 6 months off drug. General study points: Relative to normal scalp, lesional scalp, especially alopecia totalis/universalis, showed higher clonality.

The CDR3 consists of 12 residues. V lost 2 bases and J lost 6, with 6 bases in between. Germline V lookup: CDR1 SGHRS, CDR2 YFSETQ. The TCR comes from a human donor with alopecia areata. The J gene is TRBJ2-1, the V gene TRBV5-1; no firm D call. The sequenced sample was CD4+ T cells sorted from blood, obtained at week 0. Here the CDR3 DNA reads TGCGCCAGCAGCTTCGCCAGCAATGAGCAGTTCTTC. Translating gives CASSFASNEQFF. The variable domain in full, completed from reference TRBV5-1 and TRBJ2-1, reads KAGVTQTPRYLIKTRGQQVTLSCSPISGHRSVSWYQQTPGQGLQFLFEYFSETQRNKGNFPGRFSGRQFSNSRSEMNVSTLELGDSALYLCASSFASNEQFFGPGTRLTVL.